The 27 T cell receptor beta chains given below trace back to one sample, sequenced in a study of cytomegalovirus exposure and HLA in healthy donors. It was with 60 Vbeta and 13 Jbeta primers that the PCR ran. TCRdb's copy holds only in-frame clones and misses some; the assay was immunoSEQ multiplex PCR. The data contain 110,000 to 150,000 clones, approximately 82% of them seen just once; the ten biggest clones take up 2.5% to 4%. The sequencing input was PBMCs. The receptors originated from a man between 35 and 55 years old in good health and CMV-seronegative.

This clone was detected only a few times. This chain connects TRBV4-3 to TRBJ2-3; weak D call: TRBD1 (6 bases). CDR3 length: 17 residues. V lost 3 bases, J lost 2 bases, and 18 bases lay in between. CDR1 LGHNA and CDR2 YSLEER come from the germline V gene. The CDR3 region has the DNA TGCGCCAGCAGCCATGTTGTCCAGGGGCCCCTCACAGATACGCAGTATTTT. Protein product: CASSHVVQGPLTDTQYF.

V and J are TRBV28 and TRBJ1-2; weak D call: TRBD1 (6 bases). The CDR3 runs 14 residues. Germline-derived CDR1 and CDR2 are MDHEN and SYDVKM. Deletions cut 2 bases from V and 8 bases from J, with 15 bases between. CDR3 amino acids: CASSLASTGGGYTF. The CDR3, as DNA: TGTGCCAGCAGTTTAGCTTCGACAGGCGGCGGCTACACCTTC.

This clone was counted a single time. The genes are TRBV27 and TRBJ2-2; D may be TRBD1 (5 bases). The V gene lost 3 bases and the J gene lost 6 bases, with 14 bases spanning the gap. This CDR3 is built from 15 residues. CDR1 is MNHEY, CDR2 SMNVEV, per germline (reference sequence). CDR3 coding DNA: TGTGCCAGCAGTTTTCAGGGAAGGGTGGCCGGGGAGCTGTTTTTT. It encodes CASSFQGRVAGELFF.

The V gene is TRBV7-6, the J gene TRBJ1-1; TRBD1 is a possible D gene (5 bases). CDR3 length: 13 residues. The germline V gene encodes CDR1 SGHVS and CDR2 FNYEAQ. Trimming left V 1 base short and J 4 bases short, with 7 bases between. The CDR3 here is CASSLERGTEAFF. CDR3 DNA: TGTGCCAGCAGCTTAGAAAGGGGCACTGAAGCTTTCTTT.

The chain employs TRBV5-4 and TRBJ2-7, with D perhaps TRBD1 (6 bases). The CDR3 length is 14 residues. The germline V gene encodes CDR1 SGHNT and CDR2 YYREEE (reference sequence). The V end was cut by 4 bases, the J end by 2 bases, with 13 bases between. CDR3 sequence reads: CASSLGAQPYEQYF. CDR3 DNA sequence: TGTGCCAGCAGCCTGGGGGCCCAACCCTACGAGCAGTACTTC.

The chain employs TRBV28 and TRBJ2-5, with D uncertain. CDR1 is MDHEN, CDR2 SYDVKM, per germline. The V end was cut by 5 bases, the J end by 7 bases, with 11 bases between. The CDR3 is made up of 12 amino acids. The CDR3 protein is CASSLTGLTQYF. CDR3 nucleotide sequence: TGTGCCAGCAGTCTCACCGGTTTGACCCAGTACTTC.

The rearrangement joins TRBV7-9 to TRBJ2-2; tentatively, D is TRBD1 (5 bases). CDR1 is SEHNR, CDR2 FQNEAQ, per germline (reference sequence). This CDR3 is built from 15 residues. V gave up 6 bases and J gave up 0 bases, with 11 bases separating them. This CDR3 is CASRGPGANTGELFF. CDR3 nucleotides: TGTGCCAGCAGGGGGCCGGGCGCGAACACCGGGGAGCTGTTTTTT.

The CDR3, as DNA: TGTGCCAGCAGCTCTCAGACAGGGGAAGATCAGCCCCAGCATTTT. The encoded protein is CASSSQTGEDQPQHF. The chain couples TRBV7-9 to TRBJ1-5; TRBD1 agrees at 8 bases. The length of the CDR3 is 15 residues. Losses at the gene ends were 4 bases for V and 5 bases for J; bases not matched to a gene: 7. In germline, CDR1 is SEHNR, CDR2 FQNEAQ (reference sequence).

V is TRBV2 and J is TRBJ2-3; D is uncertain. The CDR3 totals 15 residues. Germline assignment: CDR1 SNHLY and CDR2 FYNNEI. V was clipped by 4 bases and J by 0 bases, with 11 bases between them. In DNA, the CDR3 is TGTGCCAGCAGTGTATTGTATTCCAGCACAGATACGCAGTATTTT. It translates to CASSVLYSSTDTQYF.

The CDR3, as DNA: TGCGCCAGCAGCTCCCTGGGGACAGGCCCCGAGACCATATATTTT. Amino acids: CASSSLGTGPETIYF. This chain connects TRBV5-1 to TRBJ1-3, with 8 positions matching TRBD1. Germline values: CDR1 SGHRS, CDR2 YFSETQ. The CDR3 has 15 residues. Germline trimming cut 3 bases from V and 10 bases from J; bases unmatched to any gene: 12.

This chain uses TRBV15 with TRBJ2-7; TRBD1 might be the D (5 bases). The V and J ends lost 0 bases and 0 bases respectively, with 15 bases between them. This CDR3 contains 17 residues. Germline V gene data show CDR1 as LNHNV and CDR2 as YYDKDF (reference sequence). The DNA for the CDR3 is TGTGCCACCAGCAGAGATCCGACGACAGAGAGCTCCTACGAGCAGTACTTC. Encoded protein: CATSRDPTTESSYEQYF.

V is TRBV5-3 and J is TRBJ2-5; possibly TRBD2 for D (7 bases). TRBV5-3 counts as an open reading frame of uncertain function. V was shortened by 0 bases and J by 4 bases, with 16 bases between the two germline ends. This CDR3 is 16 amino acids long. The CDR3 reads CARSLGGGGVPETQYF. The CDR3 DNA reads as TGTGCCAGAAGCTTGGGAGGGGGAGGGGTCCCAGAGACCCAGTACTTC.

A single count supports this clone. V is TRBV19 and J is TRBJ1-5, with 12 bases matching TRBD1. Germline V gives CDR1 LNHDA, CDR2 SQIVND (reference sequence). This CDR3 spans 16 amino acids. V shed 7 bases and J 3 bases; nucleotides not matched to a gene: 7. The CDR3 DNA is TGTGCCAGTAAGCCGGGACAGGGGGCGGCCAATCAGCCCCAGCATTTT. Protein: CASKPGQGAANQPQHF.

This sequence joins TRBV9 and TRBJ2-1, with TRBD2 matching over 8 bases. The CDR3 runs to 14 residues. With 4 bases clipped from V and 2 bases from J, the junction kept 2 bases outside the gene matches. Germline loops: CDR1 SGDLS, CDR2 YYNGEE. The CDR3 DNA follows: TGTGCCAGCAGCCCCGGGGGGGCCTACAATGAGCAGTTCTTC. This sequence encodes CASSPGGAYNEQFF.

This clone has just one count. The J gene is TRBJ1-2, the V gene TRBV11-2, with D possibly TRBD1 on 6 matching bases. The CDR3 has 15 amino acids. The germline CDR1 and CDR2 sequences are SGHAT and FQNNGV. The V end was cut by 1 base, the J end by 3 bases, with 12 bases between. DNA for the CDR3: TGTGCCAGCAGCTTAGGGTCAGGGGAGTACTATGGCTACACCTTC. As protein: CASSLGSGEYYGYTF.

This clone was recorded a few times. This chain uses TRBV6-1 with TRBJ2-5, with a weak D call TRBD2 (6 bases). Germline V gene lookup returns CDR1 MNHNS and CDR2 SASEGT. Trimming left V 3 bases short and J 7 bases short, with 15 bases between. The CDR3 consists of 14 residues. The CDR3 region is CASSDLEAGGTQYF. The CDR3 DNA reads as TGTGCCAGCAGTGATTTGGAGGCCGGGGGGACCCAGTACTTC.

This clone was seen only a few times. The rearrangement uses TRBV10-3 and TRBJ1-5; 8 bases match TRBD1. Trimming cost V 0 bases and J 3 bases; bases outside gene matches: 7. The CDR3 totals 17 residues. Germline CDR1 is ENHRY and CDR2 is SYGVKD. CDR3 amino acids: CAISESRVTGANQPQHF. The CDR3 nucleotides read TGTGCCATCAGTGAGTCTCGGGTGACAGGGGCCAATCAGCCCCAGCATTTT.

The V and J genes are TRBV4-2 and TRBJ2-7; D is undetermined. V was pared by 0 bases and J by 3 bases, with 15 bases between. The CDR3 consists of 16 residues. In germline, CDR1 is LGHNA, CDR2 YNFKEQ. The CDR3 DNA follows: TGTGCCAGCAGCCAAGATCGGAGCCAGCCGCTCTACGAGCAGTACTTC. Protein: CASSQDRSQPLYEQYF.

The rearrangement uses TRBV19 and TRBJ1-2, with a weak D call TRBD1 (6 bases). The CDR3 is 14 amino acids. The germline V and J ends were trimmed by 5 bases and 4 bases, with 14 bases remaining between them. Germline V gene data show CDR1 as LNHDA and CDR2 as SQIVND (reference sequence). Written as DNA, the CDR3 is TGTGCCAGTAGTCTGCCCGGGACATTCTATGGCTACACCTTC. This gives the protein CASSLPGTFYGYTF.

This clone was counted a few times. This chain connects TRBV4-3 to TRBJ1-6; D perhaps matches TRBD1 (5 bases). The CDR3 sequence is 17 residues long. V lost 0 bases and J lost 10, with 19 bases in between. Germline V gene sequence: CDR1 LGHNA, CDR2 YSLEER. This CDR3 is CASSQENAGSGGSPLHF. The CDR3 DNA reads TGCGCCAGCAGCCAAGAAAATGCGGGTTCGGGGGGATCACCCCTCCACTTT.

This CDR3 is CASSLVAVNTEAFF. DNA of the CDR3: TGTGCCAGCAGCTTAGTGGCGGTGAACACTGAAGCTTTCTTT. This rearrangement joins TRBV7-8 to TRBJ1-1; no definite D call. Germline V gives CDR1 SGHVS, CDR2 FQNEAQ. This CDR3 comprises 14 residues. V was shortened by 1 base and J by 0 bases, with 6 bases between the two germline ends.

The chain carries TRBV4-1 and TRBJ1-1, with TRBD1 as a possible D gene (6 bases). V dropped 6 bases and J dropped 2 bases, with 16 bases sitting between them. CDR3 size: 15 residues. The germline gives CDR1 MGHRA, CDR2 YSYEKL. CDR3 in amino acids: CASRDRPPENTEAFF. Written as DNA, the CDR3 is TGCGCCAGCAGGGACAGACCTCCTGAAAACACTGAAGCTTTCTTT.

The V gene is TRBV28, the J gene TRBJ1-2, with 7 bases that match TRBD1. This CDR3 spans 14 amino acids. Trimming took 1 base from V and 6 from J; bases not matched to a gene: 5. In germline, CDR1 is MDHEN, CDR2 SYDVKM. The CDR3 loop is CASSLLTGVDGYTF. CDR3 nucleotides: TGTGCCAGCAGTTTATTAACAGGGGTGGATGGCTACACCTTC.

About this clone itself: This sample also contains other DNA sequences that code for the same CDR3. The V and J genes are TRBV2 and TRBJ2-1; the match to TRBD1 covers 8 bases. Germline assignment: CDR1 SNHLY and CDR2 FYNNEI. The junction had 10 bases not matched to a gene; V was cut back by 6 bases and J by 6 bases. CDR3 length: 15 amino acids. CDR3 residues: CASSVGQGARNEQFF. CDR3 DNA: TGTGCCAGCAGCGTCGGGCAGGGGGCTCGCAATGAGCAGTTCTTC.

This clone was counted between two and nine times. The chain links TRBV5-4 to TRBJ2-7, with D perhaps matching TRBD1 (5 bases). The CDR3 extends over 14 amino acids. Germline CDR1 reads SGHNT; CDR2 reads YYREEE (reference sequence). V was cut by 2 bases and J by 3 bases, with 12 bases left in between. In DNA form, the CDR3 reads TGTGCCAGCAGCTTTCAGGGCAACCTCTACGAGCAGTACTTC. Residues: CASSFQGNLYEQYF.

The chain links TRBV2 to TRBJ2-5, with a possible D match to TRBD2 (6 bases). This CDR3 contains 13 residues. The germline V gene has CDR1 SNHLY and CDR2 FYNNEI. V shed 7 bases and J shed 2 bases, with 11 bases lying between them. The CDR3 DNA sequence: TGTGCCAGCACCCCCCGGGAGCAAGAGACCCAGTACTTC. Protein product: CASTPREQETQYF.

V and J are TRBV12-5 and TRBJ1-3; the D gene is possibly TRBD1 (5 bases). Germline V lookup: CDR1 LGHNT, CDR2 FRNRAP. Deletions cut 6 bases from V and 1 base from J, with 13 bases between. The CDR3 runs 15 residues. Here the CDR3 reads CASGYTGTSGNTIYF. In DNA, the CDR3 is TGTGCTAGTGGATATACAGGAACTTCTGGAAACACCATATATTTT.